This TCR beta chain was found in a study of CD8+CD57+ T cells in acquired aplastic anemia. V was clipped by 6 bases and J by 0 bases; unmatched bases: 9. The CDR3 contains 16 residues. Germline lookup yields CDR1 DFQATT and CDR2 SNEGSKA (reference sequence). It was genomic DNA that served as the template for profiling TCR beta VDJ and CDR3. MiXCR, applied by TCRdb to the reads, yields one record per CDR3 protein. The sample has fewer than 250,000 distinct CDR3 sequences, about half seen once; the top ten hold 15% to 20%. By proportion, this clonotype is medium-sized. CD8+CD57+ cell expansion, shown by flow cytometry, had occurred in the patients selected for sequencing.

This receptor was taken from a human donor with aplastic anemia. The rearrangement links TRBV20-1 to TRBJ1-4, with 8 bases fitting TRBD1. Sequenced input: sorted CD4+, CD8+, or CD8+CD57+ T cells (not recorded which) from PBMCs. In DNA, the CDR3 is TGCAGTGCCACGGACAGGGCCGCCGCAACTAATGAAAAACTGTTTTTT. This codes for CSATDRAAATNEKLFF.